The 18 T cell receptor beta chains below all came from one sample that was sequenced in a study of blood T cells in healthy people across ages. Then a second PCR, running roughly 6 to 11 cycles, was carried out with a sample-barcoded 5' primer and a J-beta primer mix. TCRdb independently ran MiXCR on the 5' RACE reads; one entry per CDR3 protein. The sample lists more than 600,000 distinct CDR3 sequences, around 25% occurring once. This same sample was also taken into another study, of T cells of mothers and their children.

Sequenced material: blood. These receptors all stem from a boy younger than 18 in good health.

V gene TRBV19 combines with J gene TRBJ2-3; D is perhaps TRBD1 (6 bases). Per the germline V gene, CDR1 is LNHDA and CDR2 is SQIVND (reference sequence). The CDR3 runs 15 residues. The V end was cut by 3 bases, the J end by 3 bases, with 13 bases between. The CDR3 reads CASSMVRGLTDTQYF. CDR3 bases: TGTGCCAGTAGTATGGTCAGGGGTTTAACAGATACGCAGTATTTT.

This clonotype was found once. CDR3 DNA: TGCAGTGCTAGGGGCTGGGGAACCGGGGAGCTGTTTTTT. Residues: CSARGWGTGELFF. This chain joins TRBV20-1 and TRBJ2-2; the D is unclear. Per the germline V gene, CDR1 is DFQATT and CDR2 is SNEGSKA (reference sequence). V was shortened by 3 bases and J by 5 bases, with 10 bases between the two germline ends. CDR3 length: 13 amino acids.

This chain joins TRBV20-1 and TRBJ1-4; a possible D gene is TRBD1 (6 bases). The ends were cut back, 0 bases at V and 0 bases at J, with 14 bases in the middle. CDR1 is DFQATT, CDR2 SNEGSKA, per germline (reference sequence). The CDR3 has 17 residues. The CDR3 reads CSARDSGAGPTNEKLFF. The CDR3 nucleotides read TGCAGTGCTAGAGATTCGGGGGCAGGCCCAACTAATGAAAAACTGTTTTTT.

The J gene is TRBJ2-5, the V gene TRBV7-8; unclear D gene. The end of the DNA aligns better with TRBJ2-1, so the J call may be wrong. The CDR3 is 14 residues long. The germline CDR1 and CDR2 sequences are SGHVS and FQNEAQ. The CDR3 loop is CASSSGIFDNEQFF. The CDR3 bases are TGTGCCAGCAGCTCCGGTATCTTCGACAATGAGCAGTTCTTC.

This clonotype was detected only a few times. The genes are TRBV28 and TRBJ2-7, with 7 bases fitting TRBD1. V was clipped by 6 bases and J by 6 bases; unmatched bases: 14. From germline, CDR1 is MDHEN and CDR2 SYDVKM. The CDR3 covers 15 residues. The CDR3, as DNA: TGTGCCAGCAGCCGTCGACAGGGAAGTAGGAGCGAGCAGTACTTC. It codes for CASSRRQGSRSEQYF. Looking up the rest from reference TRBV28 and TRBJ2-7 gives the full variable domain: DVKVTQSSRYLVKRTGEKVFLECVQDMDHENMFWYRQDPGLGLRLIYFSYDVKMKEKGDIPEGYSVSREKKERFSLILESASTNQTSMYLCASSRRQGSRSEQYFGPGTRLTVT.

The V call is TRBV7-2, the J call TRBJ1-1, with D tentatively TRBD1 (6 bases). In germline, CDR1 is SGHTA, CDR2 FQGNSA. CDR3 size: 14 residues. With 3 bases removed from V and 4 bases from J, the gap between germline ends came to 12 bases. The CDR3 DNA sequence: TGTGCCAGCAGCTTTAGGACAGACTTCACTGAAGCTTTCTTT. It specifies CASSFRTDFTEAFF.

This clonotype has a handful of counts. This sequence joins TRBV9 and TRBJ2-5, with a possible D match to TRBD2 (5 bases). CDR3 length: 15 amino acids. From germline, CDR1 is SGDLS and CDR2 YYNGEE. V lost 1 base and J lost 7, with 17 bases in between. This chain's CDR3 is CASSVTSLGVGTQYF. The CDR3, as DNA: TGTGCCAGCAGCGTAACTAGTCTAGGTGTTGGGACCCAGTACTTC. Combining the CDR3 with reference TRBV9 and TRBJ2-5 gives the whole variable domain DSGVTQTPKHLITATGQRVTLRCSPRSGDLSVYWYQQSLDQGLQFLIQYYNGEERAKGNILERFSAQQFPDLHSELNLSSLELGDSALYFCASSVTSLGVGTQYFGPGTRLLVL.

This clonotype has ten or more counts. The chain joins TRBV24-1 to TRBJ2-5; D is unclear. Germline CDR1 reads KGHDR; CDR2 reads SFDVKD. V dropped 3 bases and J dropped 1 base, with 14 bases sitting between them. The CDR3 length is 16 residues. The CDR3 DNA follows: TGTGCCACCAGTGATAGTAGATCGGCGGCCCAAGAGACCCAGTACTTC. This translates into CATSDSRSAAQETQYF.

In its sample, this clonotype was seen a few times. The chain joins TRBV28 to TRBJ1-5; D may be TRBD1 (6 bases). CDR1 is MDHEN, CDR2 SYDVKM, per germline. The V and J ends lost 5 bases and 0 bases respectively, with 11 bases between them. This CDR3 is built from 15 residues. As DNA, the CDR3 is TGTGCCAGCAGTGGGACAACATATAGCAATCAGCCCCAGCATTTT. Encoded protein: CASSGTTYSNQPQHF.

This clonotype showed up many times. The CDR3 nucleotides read TGCGCCAGCAGCTTGGAAGGCTCTCAAGAGACCCAGTACTTC. Translating gives CASSLEGSQETQYF. The chain recombines TRBV5-1 with TRBJ2-5; D gene uncertain. The CDR3 is 14 residues long. Germline V gene data show CDR1 as SGHRS and CDR2 as YFSETQ. Trimming left V 0 bases short and J 2 bases short, with 8 bases between.

This clonotype was counted a few times. This chain connects TRBV29-1 to TRBJ1-1; tentatively, D is TRBD1 (6 bases). The CDR3 length is 12 residues. Trimming removed 5 bases from V and 4 bases from J, with 11 bases in between. The germline V gene encodes CDR1 SQVTM and CDR2 ANQGSEA. CDR3 coding DNA: TGCAGCGTTTTTCAAGGGGGCACTGAAGCTTTCTTT. Translating it yields CSVFQGGTEAFF.

The rearrangement uses TRBV6-5 and TRBJ1-1; D is possibly TRBD1 (6 bases). The CDR3 is 15 amino acids. Germline CDR1 reads MNHEY; CDR2 reads SVGAGI. Deletions cut 8 bases from V and 4 bases from J, with 20 bases between. The CDR3 DNA is TGTGCCAGCTGCCTATCGGGGGGGGCTTCCACTGAAGCTTTCTTT. This sequence encodes CASCLSGGASTEAFF.

The chain employs TRBV7-3 and TRBJ2-7; 10 bases fit TRBD2. From germline, CDR1 is SGHTA and CDR2 FQGTGA. The CDR3 is 15 residues long. Unmatched junction bases numbered 4, after V lost 3 bases and J lost 2 bases. DNA for the CDR3: TGTGCCAGCAGCTTTGCTAGCGGGAGCCCCTACGAGCAGTACTTC. Its translation: CASSFASGSPYEQYF.

This clonotype was counted a few times. This sequence joins TRBV4-2 and TRBJ1-1, with D maybe TRBD1 (6 bases). V was trimmed by 0 bases and J by 1 base, leaving 15 bases between them. Germline loops: CDR1 LGHNA, CDR2 YNFKEQ. The CDR3 loop spans 17 amino acids. The CDR3 protein is CASSQDPRGARNTEAFF. CDR3 bases: TGTGCCAGCAGCCAAGATCCCCGGGGGGCGAGGAACACTGAAGCTTTCTTT.

This clonotype was counted between two and nine times. The chain joins TRBV20-1 to TRBJ2-3; 8 nucleotides agree with TRBD1. V was clipped by 3 bases and J by 0 bases; unmatched bases: 5. Germline V gives CDR1 DFQATT, CDR2 SNEGSKA (reference sequence). This CDR3 spans 15 amino acids. The CDR3 loop is CSASPGDRSTDTQYF. In nucleotides, the CDR3 is TGCAGTGCTAGCCCCGGGGACAGGAGCACAGATACGCAGTATTTT.

This clonotype was detected a few times. The rearrangement links TRBV3-1 to TRBJ2-5; 7 bases match TRBD2. There are 15 residues in the CDR3. J gave up 7 bases and V 5 bases, and 13 bases lay outside the gene matches. Germline V gene lookup returns CDR1 LGHDT and CDR2 YNNKEL (reference sequence). Here the CDR3 DNA reads TGTGCCAGCAGCTGGACGGGGGAGGGCCATGGGACCCAGTACTTC. Translated: CASSWTGEGHGTQYF.

This clonotype has only a few counts. The genes are TRBV4-3 and TRBJ1-4, with a possible D match to TRBD1 (5 bases). The CDR3 sequence is 15 residues long. CDR1 and CDR2 (germline): LGHNA, YSLEER. Trimming shortened V by 0 bases and J by 3 bases, and 8 bases separated the two germline ends. In DNA form, the CDR3 reads TGCGCCAGCAGCCAAGATCCGGGACCTAATGAAAAACTGTTTTTT. Amino acids: CASSQDPGPNEKLFF.

This chain uses TRBV28 with TRBJ2-5, with 8 bases that match TRBD1. Per the germline V gene, CDR1 is MDHEN and CDR2 is SYDVKM. This CDR3 region has 16 residues. The ends lost 6 bases at V and 2 bases at J; junction bases unmatched: 11. The CDR3 region is CASSQKDRGWQETQYF. The CDR3 coding sequence is TGTGCCAGCAGCCAAAAAGACAGGGGTTGGCAAGAGACCCAGTACTTC.